The T cell receptor beta chain described here comes from a study of blood T cell repertoires in COVID-19. Across the study: COVID-19 samples from acute and convalescent phases originated in the United States, Italy and Spain. Sources were T cells, B-cell-depleted T cells, or PBMCs; the material itself was cDNA or gDNA.

This clone ranks as medium-sized. Sequencing used immunoSEQ multiplex PCR; TCRdb keeps in-frame clones, though not all of them. The sample has approximately 77,000 clones, roughly 90% seen once. V lost 1 base and J lost 4, with 5 bases in between. CDR3 length: 13 amino acids. The germline V gene has CDR1 LGHDT and CDR2 YNNKEL (reference sequence). The chain joins TRBV3-1 (or the pseudogene TRBV3-2) to TRBJ1-3; D ambiguous. The sequencing sample was made of peripheral blood. The TCR originated in a man aged 30-40 years with acute or convalescent COVID-19. CDR3 region: CASSQGHGNTIYF. CDR3 DNA: TGTGCCAGCAGCCAAGGGCACGGAAACACCATATATTTT.